This record concerns one T cell receptor (beta chain) sequence. The CDR3 covers 15 residues. V lost 0 bases and J lost 2, with 11 bases in between. CDR1 and CDR2 from the germline V gene are MNHNS and SASEGT. This sample is drawn from a study of control samples from healthy donors and cancer patients. Profiled with immunoSEQ multiplex PCR; TCRdb holds only in-frame clones, not every one. The sample records some 250,000 clones, around 80% being singletons. The sequence was collected from a woman in her sixties or seventies with lung cancer. The source material was PBMCs. The rearrangement links TRBV6-1 to TRBJ2-7, with D possibly matching TRBD1 (6 bases). The CDR3 DNA reads as TGTGCCAGCAGTGAAGCTACAGGGATCACCTACGAGCAGTACTTC. It yields the protein CASSEATGITYEQYF.